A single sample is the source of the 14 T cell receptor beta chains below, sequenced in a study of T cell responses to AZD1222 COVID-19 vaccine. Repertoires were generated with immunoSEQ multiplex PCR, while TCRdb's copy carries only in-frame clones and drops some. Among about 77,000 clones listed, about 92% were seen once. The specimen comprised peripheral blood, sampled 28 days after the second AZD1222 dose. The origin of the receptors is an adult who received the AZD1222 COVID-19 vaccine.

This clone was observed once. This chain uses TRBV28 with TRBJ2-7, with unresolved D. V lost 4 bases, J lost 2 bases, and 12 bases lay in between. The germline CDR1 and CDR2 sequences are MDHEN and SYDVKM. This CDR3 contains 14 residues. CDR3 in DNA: TGTGCCAGCAGTTCGTACTCAGGCACCTACGAGCAGTACTTC. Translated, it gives CASSSYSGTYEQYF.

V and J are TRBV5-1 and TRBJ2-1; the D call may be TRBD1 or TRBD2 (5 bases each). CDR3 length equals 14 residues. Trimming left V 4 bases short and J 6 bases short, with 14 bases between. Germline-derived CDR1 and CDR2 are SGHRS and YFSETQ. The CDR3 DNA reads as TGCGCCAGCAGCATGTCGGGACCCGGCAATGAGCAGTTCTTC. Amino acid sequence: CASSMSGPGNEQFF.

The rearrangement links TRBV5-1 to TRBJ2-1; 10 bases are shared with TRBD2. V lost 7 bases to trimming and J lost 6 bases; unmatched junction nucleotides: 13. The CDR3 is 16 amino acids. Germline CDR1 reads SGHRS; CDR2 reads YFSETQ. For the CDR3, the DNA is TGCGCCAGCGAGGCTAGCGGGAGAGAGGGCTTCAATGAGCAGTTCTTC. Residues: CASEASGREGFNEQFF.

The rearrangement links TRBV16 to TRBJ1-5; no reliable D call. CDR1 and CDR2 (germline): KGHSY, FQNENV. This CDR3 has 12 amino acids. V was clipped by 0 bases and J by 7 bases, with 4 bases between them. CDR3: CASSQSGQPQHF. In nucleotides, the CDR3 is TGTGCCAGCAGCCAATCGGGCCAGCCCCAGCATTTT.

The CDR3 sequence is CASSALAGVGNEQFF. The CDR3 DNA reads TGTGCCAGCAGCGCCCTAGCGGGAGTTGGTAATGAGCAGTTCTTC. The chain links TRBV9 to TRBJ2-1; TRBD2 matches 10 bases. Germline assignment: CDR1 SGDLS and CDR2 YYNGEE. CDR3 length: 15 amino acids. Trimming cost V 3 bases and J 7 bases; bases outside gene matches: 7. Based on the CDR3 plus reference TRBV9 and TRBJ2-1, the full variable domain is DSGVTQTPKHLITATGQRVTLRCSPRSGDLSVYWYQQSLDQGLQFLIQYYNGEERAKGNILERFSAQQFPDLHSELNLSSLELGDSALYFCASSALAGVGNEQFFGPGTRLTVL.

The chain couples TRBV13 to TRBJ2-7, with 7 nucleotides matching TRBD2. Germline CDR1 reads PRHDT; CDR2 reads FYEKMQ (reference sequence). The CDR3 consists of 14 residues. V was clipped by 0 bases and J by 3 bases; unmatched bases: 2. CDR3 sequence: CASSLGGRSYEQYF. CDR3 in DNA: TGTGCCAGCAGCTTAGGCGGGAGGAGCTACGAGCAGTACTTC.

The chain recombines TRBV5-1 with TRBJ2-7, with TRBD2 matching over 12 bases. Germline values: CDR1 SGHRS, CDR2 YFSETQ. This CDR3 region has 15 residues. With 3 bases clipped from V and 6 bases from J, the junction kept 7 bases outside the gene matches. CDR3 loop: CASSSRLAGDSEQYF. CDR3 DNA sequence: TGCGCCAGCAGCTCCAGACTAGCGGGGGATTCCGAGCAGTACTTC. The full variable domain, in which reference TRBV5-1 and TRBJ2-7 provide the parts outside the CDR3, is KAGVTQTPRYLIKTRGQQVTLSCSPISGHRSVSWYQQTPGQGLQFLFEYFSETQRNKGNFPGRFSGRQFSNSRSEMNVSTLELGDSALYLCASSSRLAGDSEQYFGPGTRLTVT.

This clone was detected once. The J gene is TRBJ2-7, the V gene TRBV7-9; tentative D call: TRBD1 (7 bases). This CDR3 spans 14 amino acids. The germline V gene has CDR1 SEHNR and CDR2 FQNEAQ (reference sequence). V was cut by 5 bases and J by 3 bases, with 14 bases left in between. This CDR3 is CASSPLRGDYEQYF. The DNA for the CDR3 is TGTGCCAGCAGCCCCCTCAGGGGGGACTACGAGCAGTACTTC.

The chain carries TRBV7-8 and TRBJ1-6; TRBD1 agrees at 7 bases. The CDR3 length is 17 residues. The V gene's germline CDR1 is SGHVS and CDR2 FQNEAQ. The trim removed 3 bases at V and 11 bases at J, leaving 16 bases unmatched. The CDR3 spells CASSFGQASGLRAPLHF. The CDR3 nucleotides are TGTGCCAGCAGCTTCGGACAGGCCTCAGGGTTAAGGGCACCCCTCCACTTT.

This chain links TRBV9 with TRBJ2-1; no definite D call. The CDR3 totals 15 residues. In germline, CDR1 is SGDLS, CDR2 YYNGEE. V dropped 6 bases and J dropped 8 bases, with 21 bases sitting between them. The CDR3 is CASTANPDFDDEQFF. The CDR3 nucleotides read TGTGCCAGCACGGCTAACCCCGATTTTGACGATGAGCAGTTCTTC. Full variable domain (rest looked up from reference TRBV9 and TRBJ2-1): DSGVTQTPKHLITATGQRVTLRCSPRSGDLSVYWYQQSLDQGLQFLIQYYNGEERAKGNILERFSAQQFPDLHSELNLSSLELGDSALYFCASTANPDFDDEQFFGPGTRLTVL.

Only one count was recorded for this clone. The CDR3: CASSRGLRQGGKLFF. The CDR3 DNA is TGTGCCAGCAGCCGAGGGTTAAGACAGGGCGGTAAACTGTTTTTT. The chain carries TRBV5-8 and TRBJ1-4; TRBD1 aligns across 7 bases. The CDR3 sequence is 15 residues long. Unmatched junction bases numbered 14, after V lost 4 bases and J lost 11 bases. The germline gives CDR1 SGHTS, CDR2 YDEGEE. Variable domain in full (rest from reference TRBV5-8 and TRBJ1-4): EAGVTQSPTHLIKTRGQQATLRCSPISGHTSVYWYQQALGLGLQFLLWYDEGEERNRGNFPPRFSGRQFPNYSSELNVNALELEDSALYLCASSRGLRQGGKLFFGSGTQLSVL.

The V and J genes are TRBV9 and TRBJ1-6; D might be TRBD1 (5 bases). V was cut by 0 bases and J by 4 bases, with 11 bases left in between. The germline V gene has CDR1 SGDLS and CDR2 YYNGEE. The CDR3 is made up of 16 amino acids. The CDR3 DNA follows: TGTGCCAGCAGCGTAGGAGTCCAGGGATATAATTCACCCCTCCACTTT. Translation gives CASSVGVQGYNSPLHF.

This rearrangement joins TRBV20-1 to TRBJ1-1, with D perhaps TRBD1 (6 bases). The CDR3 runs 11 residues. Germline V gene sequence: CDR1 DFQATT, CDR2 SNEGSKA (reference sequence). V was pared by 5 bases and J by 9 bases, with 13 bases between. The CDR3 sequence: CSAGQLKKAFF. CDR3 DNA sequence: TGCAGTGCTGGACAGTTAAAGAAAGCTTTCTTT.

The CDR3 nucleotides are TGTGCCTGGAGGGACAGGGGTAGGAGCTACACCTTC. It yields the protein CAWRDRGRSYTF. The chain has TRBV30 and TRBJ1-2, with 9 bases fitting TRBD1. The CDR3 has 12 residues. J gave up 9 bases and V 3 bases, and 5 bases lay outside the gene matches. The germline gives CDR1 GTSNPN, CDR2 SVGIG (reference sequence).